A selection of T cell receptor beta chains follows, all from one sample in a study of blood T cell repertoires in COVID-19. The method was immunoSEQ multiplex PCR; TCRdb's version includes in-frame clones alone and lacks a portion of them. Of about 440,000 clones listed, 80% to 90% were seen once; the top ten hold 4.3%. The sample taken for sequencing was peripheral blood. These receptors came from a woman in her twenties or thirties with acute or convalescent COVID-19. The CDR3 runs from the conserved cysteine through the conserved F or W. D genes are given only for firm matches. Size tells how often a clone was seen (once, few, many) or the class of an expanded clone, and some rows leave it out.

size: -
V: TRBV19
J: TRBJ1-2
D: TRBD1
DNA: TGTGCCAGTAGTATACAGGGGGGCAACTATGGCTACACCTTC
CDR3: CASSIQGGNYGYTF

size: -
V: TRBV5-5
J: TRBJ2-1
D: -
DNA: TGTGCCAGCAGCTTAGGGCAGGGGAAGTCCTACAATGAGCAGTTCTTC
CDR3: CASSLGQGKSYNEQFF

size: few
V: TRBV5-1
J: TRBJ2-6
D: -
DNA: TGCGCCAGCAGCTTGGATGGGGGCAGTGGGGCCAACGTCCTGACTTTC
CDR3: CASSLDGGSGANVLTF

size: -
V: TRBV12-5
J: TRBJ2-5
D: TRBD1
DNA: TGTGCTAGTGCCTCAGGGGGAAAGGAGACCCAGTACTTC
CDR3: CASASGGKETQYF

size: once
V: TRBV6-5
J: TRBJ1-2
D: TRBD1
DNA: TGTGCCAGCAGTTACTCACCCCAGGGGGGAATATATGGCTACACCTTC
CDR3: CASSYSPQGGIYGYTF

size: -
V: TRBV5-6
J: TRBJ1-1
D: -
DNA: TGTGCCAGCAGCTTGAGTCCGAGCACTGAAGCTTTCTTT
CDR3: CASSLSPSTEAFF

size: -
V: TRBV6-6
J: TRBJ2-1
D: TRBD2
DNA: TGTGCCAGCAGTTACGGCGGGGGGGCCCGTGAGCAGTTCTTC
CDR3: CASSYGGGAREQFF

size: -
V: TRBV29-1
J: TRBJ2-1
D: TRBD1
DNA: TGCAGCGTTGAGAAAACAGGGGGCTCCTACAATGAGCAGTTCTTC
CDR3: CSVEKTGGSYNEQFF

size: once
V: TRBV7-9
J: TRBJ2-5
D: -
DNA: TGTGCCAGCAGCTTTTTGACAGGCCTTCTCCAAGAGACCCAGTACTTC
CDR3: CASSFLTGLLQETQYF

size: -
V: TRBV5-5
J: TRBJ1-2
D: TRBD1
DNA: TGTGCCAGCAGCCCGATTATGCAAGACAGGGCCTATGGCTACACCTTC
CDR3: CASSPIMQDRAYGYTF

size: -
V: TRBV6-6
J: TRBJ1-6
D: -
DNA: TGTGCCAGCAGTTACTCTGGCAGGGCGGATTCACCCCTCCACTTT
CDR3: CASSYSGRADSPLHF

size: -
V: TRBV30
J: TRBJ2-4
D: TRBD1
DNA: TGTGCCTGGTCCTTGGGACAGGGGATTAAAAACATTCAGTACTTC
CDR3: CAWSLGQGIKNIQYF

size: -
V: TRBV11-3
J: TRBJ2-1
D: TRBD2
DNA: TGTGCCAGCAGCTTGTTAGCGGGGGGGATGAATGAGCAGTTCTTC
CDR3: CASSLLAGGMNEQFF

size: -
V: TRBV7-3
J: TRBJ1-6
D: -
DNA: TGTGCCAGCAGCCTAACCAGGGATTCACCCCTCCACTTT
CDR3: CASSLTRDSPLHF

size: -
V: TRBV21-1
J: TRBJ2-1
D: -
DNA: TGTGCCAGCAGCACAATTCCACTTGACAGATCTCACAATGAGCAGTTCTTC
CDR3: CASSTIPLDRSHNEQFF

size: -
V: TRBV24-1
J: TRBJ1-1
D: -
DNA: TGTGCCACCAGTGATTGGAAAACGATCAGGGTATGGGACACTGAAGCTTTCTTT
CDR3: CATSDWKTIRVWDTEAFF

size: -
V: TRBV11-2
J: TRBJ2-5
D: TRBD2
DNA: TGTGCCAGCAGCCAGGGACTACGTGAGACCCAGTACTTC
CDR3: CASSQGLRETQYF